This T cell receptor beta chain was captured in a study of technical replicates of blood from several donors. There are 14 residues in the CDR3. V lost 5 bases to trimming and J lost 0 bases, with 9 bases between them. Germline CDR1 MRHNA, CDR2 SNTAGT. This table comes from immunoSEQ multiplex PCR, and its TCRdb copy is limited to in-frame clones, with some not included. The sample shows around 58,000 clones, approximately 90% of them seen only once. This chain joins TRBV6-4 and TRBJ2-3; tentative D call: TRBD2 (6 bases). The origin of this receptor is a human donor in good health. Some clones in this sample may be carry-over from other donors' samples. Sequenced input: PBMCs. CDR3 in DNA: TGTGCCAGCAGTCAGAGCGGGAGCACAGATACGCAGTATTTT. Its translation: CASSQSGSTDTQYF.